This TCR beta chain was identified in a study of T cell responses to AZD1222 COVID-19 vaccine. Of note for this clone: Its matching antigen is unknown.

Trimming removed 7 bases from V and 3 bases from J, with 18 bases in between. From germline, CDR1 is GTSNPN and CDR2 SVGIG (reference sequence). The length of the CDR3 is 14 residues. Measured with immunoSEQ multiplex PCR; TCRdb has only the in-frame clones, and not every one. The sample carries 35,000 to 50,000 clones, roughly 77% recorded once. Study-wide points: There were mostly white British donors and more females than males, and clonal diversity was possibly underestimated. Compared with day 0, the breadth and depth of the Spike-specific TCR repertoire rose significantly after two doses of AZD1222. Only a handful of individuals given AZD1222 were seropositive at baseline.

Sample: peripheral blood, taken 28 days after the second dose of the MenACWY control vaccine. The chain is built from TRBV30 and TRBJ1-2; D is undetermined. The clonotype originates from an adult who received the MenACWY meningococcal vaccine as a control. The CDR3 loop reads CASAEEGWDYGYTF. Written as DNA, the CDR3 is TGTGCCTCCGCCGAGGAGGGATGGGACTATGGCTACACCTTC.